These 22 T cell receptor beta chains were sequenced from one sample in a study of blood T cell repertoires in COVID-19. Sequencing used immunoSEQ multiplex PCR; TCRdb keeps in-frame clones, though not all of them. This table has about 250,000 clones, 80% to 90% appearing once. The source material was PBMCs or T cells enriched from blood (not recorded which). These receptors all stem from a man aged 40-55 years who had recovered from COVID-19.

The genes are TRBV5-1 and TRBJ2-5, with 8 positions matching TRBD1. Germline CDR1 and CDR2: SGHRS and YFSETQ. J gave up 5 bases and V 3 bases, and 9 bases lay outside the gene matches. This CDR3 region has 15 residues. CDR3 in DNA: TGCGCCAGCAGCTCCGGACAGGGTCGTAGTGAGACCCAGTACTTC. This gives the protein CASSSGQGRSETQYF.

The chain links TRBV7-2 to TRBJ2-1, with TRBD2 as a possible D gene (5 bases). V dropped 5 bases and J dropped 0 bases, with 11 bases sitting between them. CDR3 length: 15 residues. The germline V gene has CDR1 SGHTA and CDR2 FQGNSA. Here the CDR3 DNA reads TGTGCCAGCAGCATCAGCGGAAGCTCCTACAATGAGCAGTTCTTC. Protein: CASSISGSSYNEQFF. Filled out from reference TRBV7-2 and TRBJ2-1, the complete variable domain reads GAGVSQSPSNKVTEKGKDVELRCDPISGHTALYWYRQSLGQGLEFLIYFQGNSAPDKSGLPSDRFSAERTGGSVSTLTIQRTQQEDSAVYLCASSISGSSYNEQFFGPGTRLTVL.

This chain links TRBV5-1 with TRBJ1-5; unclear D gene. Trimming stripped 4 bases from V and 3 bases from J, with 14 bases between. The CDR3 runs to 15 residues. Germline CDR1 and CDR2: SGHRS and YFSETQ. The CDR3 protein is CASSQGMGANQPQHF. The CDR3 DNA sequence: TGCGCCAGCAGCCAAGGCATGGGAGCCAATCAGCCCCAGCATTTT.

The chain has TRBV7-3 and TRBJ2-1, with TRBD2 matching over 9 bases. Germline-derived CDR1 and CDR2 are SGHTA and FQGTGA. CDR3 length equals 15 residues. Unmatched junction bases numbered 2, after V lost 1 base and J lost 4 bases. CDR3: CASSLRAGGYNEQFF. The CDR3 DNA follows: TGTGCCAGCAGCTTAAGAGCGGGGGGATACAATGAGCAGTTCTTC.

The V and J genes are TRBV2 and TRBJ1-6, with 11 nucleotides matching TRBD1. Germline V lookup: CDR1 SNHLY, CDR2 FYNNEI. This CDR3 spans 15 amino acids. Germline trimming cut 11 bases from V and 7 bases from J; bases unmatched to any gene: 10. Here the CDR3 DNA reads TGTGCCGGTACCGATGGGACAGGGGGAAATTCACCCCTCCACTTT. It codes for CAGTDGTGGNSPLHF.

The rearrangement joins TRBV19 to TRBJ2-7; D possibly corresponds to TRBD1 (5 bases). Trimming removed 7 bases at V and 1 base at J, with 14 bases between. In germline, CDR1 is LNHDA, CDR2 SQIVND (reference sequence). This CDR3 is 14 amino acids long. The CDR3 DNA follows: TGTGCCAGTAAAATACAAAGGGGATCCTACGAGCAGTACTTC. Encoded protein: CASKIQRGSYEQYF.

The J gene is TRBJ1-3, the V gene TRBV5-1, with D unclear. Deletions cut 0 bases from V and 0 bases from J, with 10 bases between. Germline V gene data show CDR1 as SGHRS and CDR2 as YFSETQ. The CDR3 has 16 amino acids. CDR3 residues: CASSLGITGSGNTIYF. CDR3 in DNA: TGCGCCAGCAGCTTGGGTATTACGGGCTCTGGAAACACCATATATTTT.

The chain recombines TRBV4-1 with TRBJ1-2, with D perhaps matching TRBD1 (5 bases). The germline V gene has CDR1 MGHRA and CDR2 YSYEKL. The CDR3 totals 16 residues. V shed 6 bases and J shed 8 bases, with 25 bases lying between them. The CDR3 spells CASSTTRSAGRGGYTF. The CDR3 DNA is TGCGCCAGCAGTACTACACGATCGGCCGGTCGGGGGGGCTACACCTTC.

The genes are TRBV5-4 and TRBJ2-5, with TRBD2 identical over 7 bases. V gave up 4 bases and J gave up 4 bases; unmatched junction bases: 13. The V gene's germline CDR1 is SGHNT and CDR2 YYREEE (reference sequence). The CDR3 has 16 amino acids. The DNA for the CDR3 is TGTGCCAGCAGCGGGGGGTGGGGACTATCGCGAGAGACCCAGTACTTC. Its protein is CASSGGWGLSRETQYF.

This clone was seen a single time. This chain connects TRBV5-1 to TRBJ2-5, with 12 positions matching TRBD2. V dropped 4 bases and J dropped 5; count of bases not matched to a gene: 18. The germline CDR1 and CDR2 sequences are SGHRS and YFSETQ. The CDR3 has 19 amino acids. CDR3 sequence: CASSLTSPTLAGGLETQYF. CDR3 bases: TGCGCCAGCAGCCTAACCTCACCGACACTAGCGGGGGGTTTGGAGACCCAGTACTTC.

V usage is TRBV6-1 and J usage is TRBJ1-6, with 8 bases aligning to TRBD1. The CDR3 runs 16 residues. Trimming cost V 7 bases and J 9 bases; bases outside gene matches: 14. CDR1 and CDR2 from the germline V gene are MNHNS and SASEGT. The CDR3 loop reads CASTETGVLLGSPLHF. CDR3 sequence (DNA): TGTGCCAGCACTGAGACAGGGGTTCTGTTAGGTTCACCCCTCCACTTT.

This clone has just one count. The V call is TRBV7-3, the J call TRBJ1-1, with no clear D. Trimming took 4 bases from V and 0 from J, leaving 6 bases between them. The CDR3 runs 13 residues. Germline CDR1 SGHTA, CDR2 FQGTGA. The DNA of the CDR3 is TGTGCCAGCAGCTCCTATGTGAACACTGAAGCTTTCTTT. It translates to CASSSYVNTEAFF.

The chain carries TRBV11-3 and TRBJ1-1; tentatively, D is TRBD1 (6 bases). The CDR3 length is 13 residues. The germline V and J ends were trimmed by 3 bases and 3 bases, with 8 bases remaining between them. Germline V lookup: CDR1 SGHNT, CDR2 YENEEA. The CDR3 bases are TGTGCCAGCAGCTTCGAGGGGGACACTGAAGCTTTCTTT. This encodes CASSFEGDTEAFF.

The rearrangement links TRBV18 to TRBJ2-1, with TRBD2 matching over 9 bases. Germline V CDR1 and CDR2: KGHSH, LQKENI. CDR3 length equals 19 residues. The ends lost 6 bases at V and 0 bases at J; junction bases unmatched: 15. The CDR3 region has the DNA TGTGCCAGCTCGCTGGGGAGTAGCGGGGGTGCCAGCTCCTACAATGAGCAGTTCTTC. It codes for CASSLGSSGGASSYNEQFF.

The CDR3 region has the DNA TGCGCCAGCAGCTTGGAACAGCGGGAGTTCTCCTACGAGCAGTACTTC. Translating it yields CASSLEQREFSYEQYF. This chain joins TRBV5-1 and TRBJ2-7, with 8 bases fitting TRBD2. The germline V gene has CDR1 SGHRS and CDR2 YFSETQ. The CDR3 covers 16 residues. V trimming: 0 bases; J trimming: 0 bases; junction bases outside the gene matches: 5.

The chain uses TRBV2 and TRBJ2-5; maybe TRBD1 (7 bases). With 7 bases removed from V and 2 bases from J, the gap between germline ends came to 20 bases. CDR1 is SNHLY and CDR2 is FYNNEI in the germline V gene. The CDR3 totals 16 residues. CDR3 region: CASTGRQGPRQETQYF. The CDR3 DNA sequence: TGTGCCAGCACCGGGAGACAGGGCCCTCGACAAGAGACCCAGTACTTC. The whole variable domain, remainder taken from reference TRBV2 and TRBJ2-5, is EPEVTQTPSHQVTQMGQEVILRCVPISNHLYFYWYRQILGQKVEFLVSFYNNEISEKSEIFDDQFSVERPDGSNFTLKIRSTKLEDSAMYFCASTGRQGPRQETQYFGPGTRLLVL.

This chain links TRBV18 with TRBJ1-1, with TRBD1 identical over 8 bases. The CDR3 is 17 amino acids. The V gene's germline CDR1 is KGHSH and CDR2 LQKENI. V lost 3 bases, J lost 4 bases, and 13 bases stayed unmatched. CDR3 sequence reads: CASSPRLMTGESTEAFF. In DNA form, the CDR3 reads TGTGCCAGCTCACCGAGACTGATGACAGGGGAATCCACTGAAGCTTTCTTT.

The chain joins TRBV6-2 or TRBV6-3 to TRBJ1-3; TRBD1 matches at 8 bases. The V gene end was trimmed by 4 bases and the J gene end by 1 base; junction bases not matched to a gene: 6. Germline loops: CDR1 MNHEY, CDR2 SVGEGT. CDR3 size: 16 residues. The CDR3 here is CASSSQGAVSGNTIYF. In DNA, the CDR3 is TGTGCCAGCAGTTCCCAGGGGGCCGTATCTGGAAACACCATATATTTT.

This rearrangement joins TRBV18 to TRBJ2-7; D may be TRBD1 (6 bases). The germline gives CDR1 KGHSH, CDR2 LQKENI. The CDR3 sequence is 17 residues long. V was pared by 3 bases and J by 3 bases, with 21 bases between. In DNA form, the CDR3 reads TGTGCCAGCTCACCGGCCTTGACAGGAATCATGGGCTACGAGCAGTACTTC. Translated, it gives CASSPALTGIMGYEQYF.

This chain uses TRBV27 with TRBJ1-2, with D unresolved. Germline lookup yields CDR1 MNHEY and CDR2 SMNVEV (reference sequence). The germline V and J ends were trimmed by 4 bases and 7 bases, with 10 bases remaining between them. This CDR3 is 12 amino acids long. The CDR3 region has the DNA TGTGCCAGCAGTTCTAGTGGCGCTGGCTACACCTTC. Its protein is CASSSSGAGYTF.

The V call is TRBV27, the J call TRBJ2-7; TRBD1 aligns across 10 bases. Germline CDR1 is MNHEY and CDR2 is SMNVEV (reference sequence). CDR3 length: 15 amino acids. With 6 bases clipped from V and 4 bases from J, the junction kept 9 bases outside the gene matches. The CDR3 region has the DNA TGTGCCAGCAGGAGGGGTTTGGGACAGGGGTACGAGCAGTACTTC. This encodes CASRRGLGQGYEQYF.

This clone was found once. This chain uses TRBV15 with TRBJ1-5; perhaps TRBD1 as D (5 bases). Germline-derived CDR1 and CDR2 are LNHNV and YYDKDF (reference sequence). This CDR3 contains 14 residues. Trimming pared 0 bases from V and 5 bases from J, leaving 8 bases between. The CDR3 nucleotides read TGTGCCACCAGCAGAGATCCGGGGGATCAGCCCCAGCATTTT. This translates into CATSRDPGDQPQHF.